A single sample is the source of the 18 T cell receptor beta chains below, sequenced in a study of response to subunit inactivated influenza vaccine. TCRdb re-derived calls from the RT-PCR reads in MiXCR, one entry per CDR3 protein. The table includes 600,000 to 850,000 distinct CDR3 sequences, 12% to 15% detected once. The sequences come from PBMCs from blood, collected less than 15 days before vaccination. The receptors stem from a man aged 50 to 60 who received an inactivated influenza vaccine.

The gene calls are TRBV5-1 and TRBJ2-7; 8 bases are a match to TRBD1. The trim removed 4 bases at V and 5 bases at J, leaving 11 bases unmatched. This CDR3 has 15 residues. CDR1 and CDR2 (germline): SGHRS, YFSETQ. The CDR3 protein is CASSESGTGHNEQYF. The CDR3 region has the DNA TGCGCCAGCAGCGAGTCCGGGACAGGCCACAACGAGCAGTACTTC.

This clonotype has only a few counts. This chain connects TRBV5-1 to TRBJ2-3; D gene ambiguous. Germline V gene lookup returns CDR1 SGHRS and CDR2 YFSETQ. Trimming shortened V by 0 bases and J by 2 bases, and 10 bases separated the two germline ends. This CDR3 has 15 residues. The CDR3 loop reads CASSLEDQPTDTQYF. CDR3 DNA sequence: TGCGCCAGCAGCTTGGAGGACCAACCCACAGATACGCAGTATTTT.

As concerns this clonotype: One end of the junction fails to match germline, which may point to a read error. The V gene is TRBV15, the J gene TRBJ2-5; possibly TRBD1 or TRBD2 for D (5 bases each). The CDR3 runs 15 residues. CDR1 is LNHNV, CDR2 YYDKDF, per germline (reference sequence). CDR3 sequence reads: CATRRGSGPQETQYF. The CDR3 nucleotides are TGTGCCACCAGGAGAGGTTCGGGGCCTCAAGAGACCCAGTACTTC. The full variable domain, with the rest looked up from reference TRBV15 and TRBJ2-5, is DAMVIQNPRYQVTQFGKPVTLSCSQTLNHNVMYWYQQKSSQAPKLLFHYYDKDFNNEADTPDNFQSRRPNTSFCFLDIRSPGLGDTAMYLCATRRGSGPQETQYFGPGTRLLVL.

The rearrangement joins TRBV6-2 or TRBV6-3 to TRBJ2-2, with 8 bases fitting TRBD1. The CDR3 covers 16 residues. Germline V gene sequence: CDR1 MNHEY, CDR2 SVGEGT. V dropped 5 bases and J dropped 1; count of bases not matched to a gene: 6. The DNA for the CDR3 is TGTGCCAGCAGTCAAATGACAGGGGTGAACACCGGGGAGCTGTTTTTT. It yields the protein CASSQMTGVNTGELFF.

This clonotype was seen repeatedly, ten times or more. The genes are TRBV6-6 and TRBJ1-1; D is undetermined. CDR1 is MNHNY, CDR2 SVGAGI, per germline (reference sequence). V dropped 5 bases and J dropped 6 bases, with 7 bases sitting between them. The CDR3 runs 11 residues. The CDR3 protein is CASSPGAEAFF. Here the CDR3 DNA reads TGTGCCAGCAGTCCCGGAGCTGAAGCTTTCTTT.

The rearrangement links TRBV5-1 to TRBJ2-7; 9 nucleotides agree with TRBD2. Looked up from germline, CDR1 is SGHRS and CDR2 is YFSETQ. J lost 2 bases, V lost 0 bases, and 3 bases had no gene match. The CDR3 totals 15 residues. The CDR3 region has the DNA TGCGCCAGCAGCTTGGAGACTAGCGGTGCCTACGAGCAGTACTTC. Encoded protein: CASSLETSGAYEQYF.

In its sample, this clonotype was seen a few times. V and J are TRBV7-2 and TRBJ1-6, with D uncertain. The CDR3 totals 14 residues. V lost 2 bases to trimming and J lost 1 base, with 3 bases between them. The germline gives CDR1 SGHTA, CDR2 FQGNSA. In DNA, the CDR3 is TGTGCCAGCAGCTTATATTCCTATAATTCACCCCTCCACTTT. Translated, it gives CASSLYSYNSPLHF.

This chain joins TRBV5-1 and TRBJ2-6; TRBD2 matches at 9 bases. Germline assignment: CDR1 SGHRS and CDR2 YFSETQ. This CDR3 spans 20 amino acids. Unmatched junction bases numbered 13, after V lost 1 base and J lost 2 bases. CDR3 bases: TGCGCCAGCAGCTTGTCAATCCTCGGGACTAGCCCCCCTGGGGCCAACGTCCTGACTTTC. It codes for CASSLSILGTSPPGANVLTF.

Remarks on this clonotype: One end of the junction is discordant with germline, which a read error may explain. The rearrangement joins TRBV14 to TRBJ2-1; 9 bases line up with TRBD2. Per the germline V gene, CDR1 is SGHDN and CDR2 is FVKESK. The CDR3 is 17 residues long. This chain's CDR3 is CASSQPLAGASYNEQSF. The CDR3, as DNA: TGTGCCAGCAGCCAGCCACTAGCGGGTGCGTCCTACAATGAGCAGTCCTTC.

The chain recombines TRBV20-1 with TRBJ2-5; D is unresolved. Looked up from germline, CDR1 is DFQATT and CDR2 is SNEGSKA (reference sequence). CDR3 size: 15 residues. The V gene lost 1 base and the J gene lost 5 bases, with 17 bases spanning the gap. The chain's CDR3 is CSARAPALNLETQYF. The CDR3, as DNA: TGCAGTGCTAGAGCTCCTGCCCTTAATCTGGAGACCCAGTACTTC.

The CDR3 loop reads CASSLSDNSYNEQFF. CDR3 nucleotide sequence: TGTGCCAGCAGTTTGTCGGACAACTCCTACAATGAGCAGTTCTTC. This chain connects TRBV12-3 or TRBV12-4 to TRBJ2-1; weak D call: TRBD1 (5 bases). The CDR3 extends over 15 amino acids. Trimming pared 3 bases from V and 0 bases from J, leaving 9 bases between.

This clonotype turned up a few times. V gene TRBV4-3 combines with J gene TRBJ2-4; a weak D match, TRBD2 (5 bases). The CDR3 loop spans 17 amino acids. Deletions cut 0 bases from V and 1 base from J, with 13 bases between. Germline CDR1 and CDR2: LGHNA and YSLEER. The CDR3 DNA follows: TGCGCCAGCAGCCAAGAGTGGTCCTGGAGGGCCAAAAACATTCAGTACTTC. Translated, it gives CASSQEWSWRAKNIQYF.

V gene TRBV11-2 combines with J gene TRBJ2-5; 7 nucleotides match TRBD2. The CDR3 length is 18 residues. Germline values: CDR1 SGHAT, CDR2 FQNNGV. V lost 5 bases to trimming and J lost 7 bases; unmatched junction nucleotides: 22. The CDR3: CASSRALGTSAQGGTQYF. The CDR3, as DNA: TGTGCCAGCAGCCGGGCCTTGGGTACTAGCGCTCAGGGTGGGACCCAGTACTTC. Full variable domain (missing parts from reference TRBV11-2 and TRBJ2-5): EAGVAQSPRYKIIEKRQSVAFWCNPISGHATLYWYQQILGQGPKLLIQFQNNGVVDDSQLPKDRFSAERLKGVDSTLKIQPAKLEDSAVYLCASSRALGTSAQGGTQYFGPGTRLLVL.

The chain combines TRBV5-6 with TRBJ2-1, with TRBD1 as a possible D gene (8 bases). V was trimmed by 4 bases and J by 9 bases, leaving 17 bases between them. CDR1 and CDR2 from the germline V gene are SGHDT and YYEEEE. This CDR3 comprises 14 residues. The CDR3 DNA follows: TGTGCCAGCAGCAAGGACAGGGAGGGCGGTGAGCAGTTCTTC. It yields the protein CASSKDREGGEQFF.

This clonotype was recorded many times. The rearrangement links TRBV6-2 or TRBV6-3 to TRBJ2-1, with a tentative D call TRBD2 (7 bases). Germline assignment: CDR1 MNHEY and CDR2 SVGEGT. V lost 0 bases to trimming and J lost 1 base, with 10 bases between them. The CDR3 is 16 amino acids. CDR3 nucleotides: TGTGCCAGCAGTTACTCGGCGGGGGCATCCTACAATGAGCAGTTCTTC. Translated: CASSYSAGASYNEQFF.

There are many counts of this clonotype. The V gene is TRBV10-1, the J gene TRBJ2-2; TRBD2 agrees at 13 bases. Germline CDR1 is WNHNN and CDR2 is SYGVQD (reference sequence). The CDR3 sequence is 16 residues long. Unmatched junction bases numbered 8, after V lost 5 bases and J lost 8 bases. The CDR3 sequence is CASSPGLAGASGELFF. The CDR3 nucleotides are TGCGCCAGCAGTCCTGGACTAGCGGGGGCCAGTGGGGAGCTGTTTTTT.

This clonotype has a handful of counts. This chain uses TRBV12-3 or TRBV12-4 with TRBJ2-7, with D unclear. V was clipped by 3 bases and J by 2 bases, with 5 bases between them. The CDR3 extends over 12 amino acids. As DNA, the CDR3 is TGTGCCAGCAGTTTCGCTCCCTACGAGCAGTACTTC. Translating gives CASSFAPYEQYF.

This clonotype was counted a few times. The V gene is TRBV20-1, the J gene TRBJ2-3, with a weak D call TRBD1 (6 bases). The CDR3 is 14 residues long. Germline CDR1 DFQATT, CDR2 SNEGSKA (reference sequence). Trimming stripped 3 bases from V and 1 base from J, with 11 bases between. CDR3 DNA: TGCAGTGCTAGGGGGGCGTGGGGCACAGATACGCAGTATTTT. It translates to CSARGAWGTDTQYF.